This is a list of T cell receptor beta chains from one sample in a study of T cells after yellow fever vaccination. Each CDR3 protein is one row after TCRdb ran MiXCR on the 5' RACE reads. Of a few hundred thousand distinct CDR3 sequences detected, around 4% appear once; the ten largest clones hold about 20%. Here the sequenced sample was PBMCs, taken on the day of the yellow fever booster vaccination. These receptors were collected from a man between 18 and 35 years old who received the YFV17D yellow fever vaccine. Both conserved end residues are part of each CDR3. Each record gives: J gene, V gene, D gene, CDR3 protein. A D gene is named only where the DNA matches it firmly.

J: TRBJ1-2
V: TRBV5-1
D: NA
CDR3: CASGGDRTNYGYTF

J: TRBJ2-1
V: TRBV7-2
D: NA
CDR3: CASTGGEDNEQFF

J: TRBJ2-7
V: TRBV5-1
D: NA
CDR3: CASSITPSYEQYF

J: TRBJ2-1
V: TRBV7-8
D: TRBD2
CDR3: CASTRTSGRNEQFF

J: TRBJ1-2
V: TRBV9
D: TRBD1
CDR3: CASSVAPLVRGQDYGYTF

J: TRBJ2-3
V: TRBV3-2
D: NA
CDR3: CASCLDILVQAPIGTDTQYF

J: TRBJ2-5
V: TRBV5-4
D: NA
CDR3: CASGLSGETQYF

J: TRBJ2-3
V: TRBV11-2
D: TRBD1
CDR3: CASSPSGTGLDTQYF

J: TRBJ2-7
V: TRBV7-2
D: TRBD2
CDR3: CASSLEAGYVQYF

J: TRBJ2-7
V: TRBV2
D: NA
CDR3: CASKGGADSYEQYF

J: TRBJ2-3
V: TRBV30
D: NA
CDR3: CAWSPGGAGAQYF

J: TRBJ2-2
V: TRBV4-1
D: TRBD2
CDR3: CASSLRGDDTGELFF

J: TRBJ2-5
V: TRBV5-5
D: TRBD2
CDR3: CASRREDYWDQETQYF

J: TRBJ2-1
V: TRBV4-1
D: NA
CDR3: CASRQISKNEQFF

J: TRBJ2-2
V: TRBV5-1
D: TRBD1
CDR3: CASSIGTGSGELFF

J: TRBJ2-3
V: TRBV20-1
D: NA
CDR3: CSARASQGFSDTQYF